This T cell receptor (beta chain) was sequenced during a study of T cells in Graves' hyperthyroidism and ophthalmopathy. Uncontrolled infection, other autoimmune disease, pregnancy and lactation each barred patients from inclusion. Study-level findings and limits: Most clonotypes that expanded in the thyroid above 0.001 also showed up in blood.

Of note for this clonotype: Its target is not known.

Trimming cost V 6 bases and J 3 bases, with 8 bases left between them. Germline CDR1 SQVTM, CDR2 ANQGSEA. The CDR3 length is 11 residues. Using RNA transcripts as the source, TCR beta CDR3 regions were amplified. When the TCR CDR3 underwent first-round RT-PCR, the HTBI primer set was used. TCRdb passed the multiplex PCR reads through MiXCR, listing each CDR3 protein once. The data hold about 770,000 distinct CDR3 sequences, with roughly a sixth observed a single time. Input material: blood. The V and J genes are TRBV29-1 and TRBJ1-2; the D is unclear. This receptor was obtained from a woman between 45 and 65 years old with Graves' hyperthyroidism that later progressed to Graves' ophthalmopathy. The CDR3 here is CSVKTDYGYTF. The CDR3 DNA reads as TGCAGCGTGAAGACGGACTATGGCTACACCTTC.